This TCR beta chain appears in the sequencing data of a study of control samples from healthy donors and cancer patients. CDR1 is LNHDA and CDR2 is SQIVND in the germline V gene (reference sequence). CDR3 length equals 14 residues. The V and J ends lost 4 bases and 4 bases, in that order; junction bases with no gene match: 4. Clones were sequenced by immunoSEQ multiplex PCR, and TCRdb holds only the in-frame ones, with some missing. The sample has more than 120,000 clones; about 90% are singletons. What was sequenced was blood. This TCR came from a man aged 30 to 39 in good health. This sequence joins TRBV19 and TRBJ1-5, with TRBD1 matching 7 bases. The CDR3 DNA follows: TGTGCCAGTAGTACCCAGGGGGTAAATCAGCCCCAGCATTTT. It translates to CASSTQGVNQPQHF.